This T cell receptor (beta chain) was profiled in a study of chemoradiotherapy in HPV16-positive cancers (dated 2022 in TCRdb). With regard to the full study: Candidate HPV-specific T-cell clones and common TCR motifs were defined by functional T-cell assays performed on cells from two HPV16-positive patients. Next, the candidate HPV-specific TCRs and motifs were followed in TCR repertoires from about 90 patients with HPV-related cancers. The study set out to ask whether T-cell immunity against the HPV oncoproteins E6 and E7 changes over the course of chemoradiotherapy and whether that immunity affects survival. General findings and caveats noted by the study authors: In HPV16-positive patients, expansion of HPV-responsive T cells during chemoradiotherapy was associated with improved recurrence-free survival. Only a couple of HPV16-positive patients were used to derive the functional definition of HPV-specific T cells, and the survival association was reported for HPV16-positive patients. Expansion of candidate HPV-specific clones and E7-related TCR motifs was observed in the tumor microenvironment during treatment, whereas no such expansion was observed for non-HPV-specific T cells.

Because repertoires were sampled repeatedly during chemoradiotherapy, clonal expansion in the tumor microenvironment could be followed. Sequences MNHEY (CDR1) and SMNVEV (CDR2) are obtained from the germline V gene (reference sequence). The CDR3, from cysteine to phenylalanine, totals 18 residues. The sequence is cut down to CDR3 DNA, 54 bases in frame from base 1. This clone showed up just once. Its binding antigen is unknown. No per-base quality is available; no much larger clone lies one base away. The library was prepared using the immunoSEQ multiplex PCR assay. TCRdb took this table from immuneACCESS and kept in-frame rearrangements with V and J called. Such tables lack part of the clones; where checked against another copy, unresolved V genes explain under half of the gap, and the rest is unexplained. In all, the sample holds about 53,000 clones, and 90% of those were seen once. The ten largest clones add up to more than 3% of the sample.

Source: blood, taken from a patient who underwent chemoradiotherapy. The chain uses TRBV27 and TRBJ2-5; 10 nucleotides in the junction match TRBD1. The J call is in doubt because the DNA end fits TRBJ2-7 better. The clonotype comes from a human donor with HPV-associated anogenital cancer. The DNA is TGTGCCAGCAGTTGGATCTCCGGGACAGGGGCCCCCTCCTACGAGCAGTACTTC. Translated, this is CASSWISGTGAPSYEQYF.